Each of the 16 T cell receptor beta chains below was sequenced from the same sample in a study of blood T cells in healthy people across ages. Then a second PCR, running roughly 7 to 11 cycles, was carried out with a sample-barcoded 5' primer and a J-beta primer mix. TCRdb reprocessed the 5' RACE reads via MiXCR and lists one record per CDR3 protein. The sample lists around 1,800,000 distinct CDR3 sequences, about 39% occurring once. Input material: blood. These receptors were taken from a human donor in good health.

The rearrangement joins TRBV7-2 to TRBJ2-1, with D uncertain. Germline V gives CDR1 SGHTA, CDR2 FQGNSA. CDR3 size: 15 residues. V was shortened by 1 base and J by 10 bases, with 17 bases between the two germline ends. The CDR3 DNA sequence: TGTGCCAGCAGCTTAGACGCCTCCCGCTTCGGGGAGCAGTTCTTC. Residues: CASSLDASRFGEQFF.

This clonotype has only a few counts. The chain couples TRBV4-3 to TRBJ1-2; D is perhaps TRBD1 (5 bases). Trimming left V 2 bases short and J 8 bases short, with 24 bases between. Germline V gene lookup returns CDR1 LGHNA and CDR2 YSLEER. The CDR3 sequence is 17 residues long. DNA for the CDR3: TGCGCCAGCAGCCAATCCTCACACCTCGGGGGTCTAGGAGGCTACACCTTC. This sequence encodes CASSQSSHLGGLGGYTF.

This clonotype was counted a few times. This chain joins TRBV7-8 and TRBJ2-7, with 8 bases fitting TRBD2. The CDR3 extends over 15 amino acids. V shed 3 bases, J shed 8 bases, and the junction held 12 bases outside the gene matches. Germline assignment: CDR1 SGHVS and CDR2 FQNEAQ. The CDR3 region is CASSFPRGVRAKQYF. The CDR3 DNA reads TGTGCCAGCAGCTTCCCGCGGGGGGTACGGGCGAAGCAGTACTTC.

This clonotype was counted a few times. This chain uses TRBV11-2 with TRBJ2-3; D might be TRBD1 (6 bases). Trimming pared 3 bases from V and 1 base from J, leaving 14 bases between. The CDR3 contains 16 residues. CDR1 is SGHAT and CDR2 is FQNNGV in the germline V gene. Written as DNA, the CDR3 is TGTGCCAGCAGCTTCACCGGGACAACCCGCACAGATACGCAGTATTTT. It is translated as CASSFTGTTRTDTQYF.

This clonotype has only a few counts. The chain has TRBV2 and TRBJ2-1, with D perhaps matching TRBD1 or TRBD2 (7 bases each). The CDR3 loop spans 14 amino acids. V lost 2 bases to trimming and J lost 6 bases, with 11 bases between them. The germline V gene has CDR1 SNHLY and CDR2 FYNNEI. The DNA for the CDR3 is TGTGCCAGCAGTGAAAGCGGGACAGTCAATGAGCAGTTCTTC. Its protein is CASSESGTVNEQFF.

The chain is built from TRBV7-9 and TRBJ2-5; possible D gene TRBD1, 5 bases. In germline, CDR1 is SEHNR, CDR2 FQNEAQ (reference sequence). The CDR3 has 11 amino acids. Trimming removed 5 bases at V and 7 bases at J, with 8 bases between. The CDR3 loop is CASSDDRTQYF. DNA for the CDR3: TGTGCCAGCAGCGATGACAGGACCCAGTACTTC.

The chain combines TRBV20-1 with TRBJ1-2, with TRBD1 matching over 7 bases. Germline V gene lookup returns CDR1 DFQATT and CDR2 SNEGSKA (reference sequence). This CDR3 is built from 14 residues. The junction had 4 bases not matched to a gene; V was cut back by 2 bases and J by 1 base. CDR3 nucleotides: TGCAGTGCTAGAAGGGACAGTGTTAACTATGGCTACACCTTC. Translated: CSARRDSVNYGYTF.

The rearrangement joins TRBV15 to TRBJ2-7, with D maybe TRBD2 (5 bases). V lost 0 bases and J 3 bases, leaving 12 bases between the germline ends. CDR3 length: 15 amino acids. CDR1 LNHNV and CDR2 YYDKDF come from the germline V gene (reference sequence). The CDR3 DNA follows: TGTGCCACCAGCAGAGATCGGGGAACGAGCTACGAGCAGTACTTC. This gives the protein CATSRDRGTSYEQYF.

This clonotype was picked up a small number of times. The chain uses TRBV20-1 and TRBJ1-1; TRBD1 is a possible D gene (5 bases). This CDR3 has 14 amino acids. Germline V gives CDR1 DFQATT, CDR2 SNEGSKA (reference sequence). V was cut by 6 bases and J by 4 bases, with 18 bases left in between. Here the CDR3 DNA reads TGCAGTGCGGCCCATCTGCAGGGTAGCACTGAAGCTTTCTTT. Translation gives CSAAHLQGSTEAFF.

The gene calls are TRBV24-1 and TRBJ2-7; maybe TRBD1 (5 bases). This CDR3 region has 14 residues. CDR1 is KGHDR, CDR2 SFDVKD, per germline. Trimming shortened V by 6 bases and J by 2 bases, and 13 bases separated the two germline ends. The CDR3 spells CATSPRQGPYEQYF. CDR3 nucleotide sequence: TGTGCCACCAGTCCTCGGCAGGGCCCCTACGAGCAGTACTTC.

This clonotype appeared a few times. The chain recombines TRBV12-3 or TRBV12-4 with TRBJ2-7; 9 bases align to TRBD1. The CDR3 covers 15 residues. V shed 6 bases, J shed 3 bases, and the junction held 9 bases outside the gene matches. CDR3 in amino acids: CASSLTDRGFYEQYF. In DNA, the CDR3 is TGTGCCAGCAGCTTGACAGACAGGGGGTTCTACGAGCAGTACTTC.

This clonotype occurred a few times. The chain recombines TRBV6-1 with TRBJ2-7; the D is unclear. This CDR3 is 12 amino acids long. From germline, CDR1 is MNHNS and CDR2 SASEGT. The V gene lost 6 bases and the J gene lost 4 bases, with 10 bases spanning the gap. The CDR3 region is CASRNVNYEQYF. Here the CDR3 DNA reads TGTGCCAGCAGGAATGTTAATTACGAGCAGTACTTC.

The chain couples TRBV20-1 to TRBJ1-1; D remains ambiguous. Trimming stripped 5 bases from V and 2 bases from J, with 6 bases between. Germline V gene sequence: CDR1 DFQATT, CDR2 SNEGSKA (reference sequence). The CDR3 runs 11 residues. In nucleotides, the CDR3 is TGCAGTGCTTATCAAAACACTGAAGCTTTCTTT. Protein: CSAYQNTEAFF.

The CDR3, as DNA: TGTGCCAGCAGTTACGTTACAGGGTCTGAAGCTTTCTTT. This encodes CASSYVTGSEAFF. The chain combines TRBV6-5 with TRBJ1-1, with D possibly TRBD1 on 6 matching bases. Trimming stripped 2 bases from V and 6 bases from J, with 10 bases between. The V gene's germline CDR1 is MNHEY and CDR2 SVGAGI. The CDR3 length is 13 residues.

On this clonotype: At one boundary the junction diverges from the germline segment, which might be a read error. This chain connects TRBV4-1 to TRBJ2-7; the D gene is possibly TRBD2 (5 bases). The germline V gene encodes CDR1 MGHRA and CDR2 YSYEKL. CDR3 length equals 15 residues. As DNA, the CDR3 is TGCACCAGCAGCCTTACGGCGACGGGATCCTACGAGCAGTACTTC. Translating gives CTSSLTATGSYEQYF.

V and J are TRBV3-1 and TRBJ1-5; the D is unclear. Germline CDR1 LGHDT, CDR2 YNNKEL (reference sequence). V shed 8 bases and J shed 1 base, with 12 bases lying between them. The CDR3 extends over 14 amino acids. The chain's CDR3 is CASGWAASNQPQHF. CDR3 coding DNA: TGTGCCAGCGGATGGGCAGCCAGCAATCAGCCCCAGCATTTT.